The 30 T cell receptor beta chains reported below all come from one sample, sequenced in a study of blood T cell repertoires in COVID-19. Here immunoSEQ multiplex PCR was the method, and the copy in TCRdb shows in-frame clones only, minus some. The sample records 25,000 to 35,000 clones, 70% to 90% being singletons. The sequencing sample was made of peripheral blood. These receptors originate from a human donor in a cohort sampled during active COVID-19.

The rearrangement uses TRBV4-2 and TRBJ1-2; D is unclear. Deletions cut 1 base from V and 3 bases from J, with 6 bases between. The CDR3 extends over 13 amino acids. Germline V gene sequence: CDR1 LGHNA, CDR2 YNFKEQ. CDR3 sequence: CASSQGSDYGYTF. The CDR3 DNA sequence: TGTGCCAGCAGCCAAGGTTCCGACTATGGCTACACCTTC.

The V gene is TRBV6-1, the J gene TRBJ2-1, with 11 nucleotides matching TRBD2. The trim removed 4 bases at V and 8 bases at J, leaving 10 bases unmatched. The CDR3 extends over 16 amino acids. Germline loops: CDR1 MNHNS, CDR2 SASEGT. The CDR3 DNA reads as TGTGCCAGCAGTGCGATTAGCGGGGGGGCAGCGGATGAGCAGTTCTTC. It codes for CASSAISGGAADEQFF.

V gene TRBV7-2 combines with J gene TRBJ2-1; 11 bases map to TRBD2. This CDR3 is built from 17 residues. Germline V gives CDR1 SGHTA, CDR2 FQGNSA. The ends lost 1 base at V and 7 bases at J; junction bases unmatched: 9. CDR3 protein: CASSLEGSGGAWNEQFF. The CDR3 DNA is TGTGCCAGCAGCTTAGAAGGTAGCGGGGGGGCTTGGAATGAGCAGTTCTTC.

This clone showed up just once. The rearrangement links TRBV19 to TRBJ2-5, with D unresolved. This CDR3 region has 12 residues. CDR1 and CDR2 (germline): LNHDA, SQIVND (reference sequence). V shed 2 bases and J shed 5 bases, with 6 bases lying between them. The CDR3 loop reads CASSIREETQYF. In nucleotides, the CDR3 is TGTGCCAGTAGTATAAGAGAGGAGACCCAGTACTTC.

The V gene is TRBV7-6, the J gene TRBJ2-2; D is unclear. With 6 bases removed from V and 5 bases from J, the gap between germline ends came to 16 bases. CDR3 length equals 15 residues. Germline V gene lookup returns CDR1 SGHVS and CDR2 FNYEAQ. This chain's CDR3 is CASSYQLPRTGELFF. In nucleotides, the CDR3 is TGTGCCAGCAGTTATCAATTGCCCAGGACCGGGGAGCTGTTTTTT. Full variable domain (missing parts from reference TRBV7-6 and TRBJ2-2): GAGVSQSPRYKVTKRGQDVALRCDPISGHVSLYWYRQALGQGPEFLTYFNYEAQQDKSGLPNDRFSAERPEGSISTLTIQRTEQRDSAMYRCASSYQLPRTGELFFGEGSRLTVL.

The chain has TRBV19 and TRBJ2-1; no definite D call. Per the germline V gene, CDR1 is LNHDA and CDR2 is SQIVND (reference sequence). Between the trimmed V and J ends, which lost 11 bases and 4 bases, there was a span of 9 bases. This CDR3 comprises 11 residues. The CDR3 sequence is CASSTYNEQFF. For the CDR3, the DNA is TGTGCCTCGAGTACTTACAATGAGCAGTTCTTC.

The chain recombines TRBV6-5 with TRBJ1-2; 9 bases match TRBD1. Germline CDR1 and CDR2: MNHEY and SVGAGI. The V gene end was trimmed by 7 bases and the J gene end by 4 bases; junction bases not matched to a gene: 10. The CDR3 has 15 amino acids. In nucleotides, the CDR3 is TGTGCCAGCACCCCAGACAGGGGGGGAGCCTATGGCTACACCTTC. It specifies CASTPDRGGAYGYTF.

The gene calls are TRBV6-1 and TRBJ2-7; D not resolved. This CDR3 is built from 15 residues. V lost 0 bases to trimming and J lost 0 bases, with 9 bases between them. CDR1 is MNHNS and CDR2 is SASEGT in the germline V gene. CDR3 sequence (DNA): TGTGCCAGCAGTGAAGCTAACTGGGCCTCCTACGAGCAGTACTTC. It translates to CASSEANWASYEQYF.

The chain couples TRBV3-1 (or the pseudogene TRBV3-2) to TRBJ2-5; 8 positions agree with TRBD2. From germline, CDR1 is LGHDT and CDR2 YNNKEL (reference sequence). Trimming took 0 bases from V and 4 from J; bases not matched to a gene: 13. The CDR3 has 18 amino acids. CDR3 sequence (DNA): TGTGCCAGCAGCCAAGAGGACCTAGCGGGCAGAAGGGTAGAGACCCAGTACTTC. Amino acid sequence: CASSQEDLAGRRVETQYF.

The chain is built from TRBV18 and TRBJ2-3; TRBD2 matches at 9 bases. Trimming removed 2 bases from V and 6 bases from J; junction bases left unmatched: 3. Looked up from germline, CDR1 is KGHSH and CDR2 is LQKENI. The CDR3 spans 14 residues. For the CDR3, the DNA is TGTGCCAGCTCACCAAGCGGGGGGCCGGATACGCAGTATTTT. Protein: CASSPSGGPDTQYF.

The chain combines TRBV19 with TRBJ1-2, with TRBD1 identical over 7 bases. The CDR3 has 13 amino acids. Germline V gives CDR1 LNHDA, CDR2 SQIVND (reference sequence). V was pared by 10 bases and J by 4 bases, with 9 bases of the junction left unmatched. CDR3 sequence: CATPRGLLYGYTF. The DNA of the CDR3 is TGTGCCACCCCGAGGGGGCTGCTCTATGGCTACACCTTC.

CDR3 amino acids: CASNPSKAVGNTIYF. The CDR3 DNA reads TGTGCCAGTAACCCCTCAAAGGCGGTTGGAAACACCATATATTTT. This chain joins TRBV19 and TRBJ1-3; D ambiguous. Trimming cost V 7 bases and J 3 bases, with 16 bases left between them. CDR1 and CDR2 from the germline V gene are LNHDA and SQIVND (reference sequence). The CDR3 spans 15 residues.

This rearrangement joins TRBV6-5 to TRBJ1-6; 9 bases agree with TRBD1. The CDR3 sequence is 16 residues long. Looked up from germline, CDR1 is MNHEY and CDR2 is SVGAGI. The trim removed 2 bases at V and 7 bases at J, leaving 6 bases unmatched. The CDR3 reads CASSYGQGQGNSPLHF. The CDR3 coding sequence is TGTGCCAGCAGTTACGGCCAGGGACAGGGCAATTCACCCCTCCACTTT.

Here the CDR3 reads CASSSLGQGVSNQPQHF. CDR3 nucleotides: TGTGCCAGCAGCTCCTTAGGACAGGGGGTGAGCAATCAGCCCCAGCATTTT. This chain links TRBV5-6 with TRBJ1-5, with 10 bases identical to TRBD1. CDR3 size: 17 residues. Per germline, CDR1 SGHDT and CDR2 YYEEEE. V lost 3 bases and J lost 1; bases outside the gene matches: 7.

The count of this clone is one. The chain joins TRBV7-3 to TRBJ2-2; TRBD2 matches 9 bases. The CDR3 has 16 residues. The junction had 4 bases not matched to a gene; V was cut back by 1 base and J by 4 bases. The germline V gene encodes CDR1 SGHTA and CDR2 FQGTGA. CDR3 residues: CASSLNPSGATGELFF. The CDR3 nucleotides are TGTGCCAGCAGCTTAAATCCTAGCGGGGCCACCGGGGAGCTGTTTTTT.

V usage is TRBV4-1 and J usage is TRBJ2-7; 9 bases agree with TRBD2. Losses at the gene ends were 4 bases for V and 0 bases for J; bases not matched to a gene: 16. Germline values: CDR1 MGHRA, CDR2 YSYEKL. The CDR3 runs to 19 residues. CDR3: CASSPQGAASGVSSYEQYF. The CDR3 bases are TGCGCCAGCAGCCCTCAAGGTGCCGCTAGCGGGGTAAGCTCCTACGAGCAGTACTTC.

This chain joins TRBV24-1 and TRBJ2-3; unclear D gene. The V gene's germline CDR1 is KGHDR and CDR2 SFDVKD. With 9 bases removed from V and 1 base from J, the gap between germline ends came to 10 bases. The CDR3 is made up of 13 amino acids. CDR3 sequence: CATGKAGTDTQYF. CDR3 nucleotides: TGTGCCACCGGTAAAGCTGGCACAGATACGCAGTATTTT.

This rearrangement joins TRBV7-6 to TRBJ2-1, with TRBD2 as a possible D gene (5 bases). CDR3 length: 15 amino acids. Trimming cost V 6 bases and J 2 bases, with 14 bases left between them. CDR1 is SGHVS and CDR2 is FNYEAQ in the germline V gene. The CDR3 sequence is CASSRLRAPYNEQFF. The CDR3 nucleotides are TGTGCCAGCAGTAGACTACGCGCTCCCTACAATGAGCAGTTCTTC. Variable domain in full (rest from reference TRBV7-6 and TRBJ2-1): GAGVSQSPRYKVTKRGQDVALRCDPISGHVSLYWYRQALGQGPEFLTYFNYEAQQDKSGLPNDRFSAERPEGSISTLTIQRTEQRDSAMYRCASSRLRAPYNEQFFGPGTRLTVL.

The rearrangement joins TRBV2 to TRBJ2-1; 13 nucleotides align to TRBD2. Trimming at V came to 2 bases and at J to 9 bases, leaving 1 base not matched to a gene. The germline V gene encodes CDR1 SNHLY and CDR2 FYNNEI. The CDR3 is made up of 14 amino acids. CDR3: CASSERTSGGEQFF. DNA for the CDR3: TGTGCCAGCAGTGAAAGGACTAGCGGGGGTGAGCAGTTCTTC.

This clone appeared a single time. The rearrangement uses TRBV9 and TRBJ1-1; D might be TRBD1 (5 bases). Trimming removed 3 bases at V and 6 bases at J, with 12 bases between. CDR1 is SGDLS, CDR2 YYNGEE, per germline. The CDR3 sequence is 13 residues long. The CDR3 nucleotides read TGTGCCAGCAGCGCAGGGATTTTCGCTGAAGCTTTCTTT. Amino acid sequence: CASSAGIFAEAFF.

This clone was recorded a few times. This chain joins TRBV15 and TRBJ1-5, with D maybe TRBD1 (6 bases). V was pared by 1 base and J by 7 bases, with 14 bases between. The CDR3 is 15 amino acids. Germline V lookup: CDR1 LNHNV, CDR2 YYDKDF (reference sequence). CDR3 in DNA: TGTGCCACCAGCAGAGGAGCGGGGGACAACCAGCCCCAGCATTTT. This encodes CATSRGAGDNQPQHF. The whole variable domain, remainder taken from reference TRBV15 and TRBJ1-5, is DAMVIQNPRYQVTQFGKPVTLSCSQTLNHNVMYWYQQKSSQAPKLLFHYYDKDFNNEADTPDNFQSRRPNTSFCFLDIRSPGLGDTAMYLCATSRGAGDNQPQHFGDGTRLSIL.

The gene calls are TRBV14 and TRBJ2-3; possibly TRBD2 for D (6 bases). CDR3 length: 15 amino acids. The ends were cut back, 3 bases at V and 10 bases at J, with 20 bases in the middle. Germline CDR1 SGHDN, CDR2 FVKESK. The CDR3 sequence is CASSQAGRLRGAQYF. CDR3 DNA sequence: TGTGCCAGCAGCCAGGCGGGACGGCTGAGAGGTGCGCAGTATTTT.

This chain links TRBV10-2 with TRBJ2-3; 12 nucleotides line up with TRBD2. The length of the CDR3 is 17 residues. V shed 8 bases, J shed 6 bases, and the junction held 15 bases outside the gene matches. The germline CDR1 and CDR2 sequences are WSHSY and SAAADI. CDR3 amino acids: CASDSTSGGLLRDTQYF. CDR3 DNA sequence: TGCGCCAGCGACTCGACTAGCGGGGGCCTCCTTCGTGATACGCAGTATTTT.

The chain uses TRBV4-2 and TRBJ1-4; weak D call: TRBD1 (6 bases). This CDR3 has 16 amino acids. Trimming shortened V by 1 base and J by 5 bases, and 14 bases separated the two germline ends. Germline values: CDR1 LGHNA, CDR2 YNFKEQ. The CDR3 nucleotides are TGTGCCAGCAGCCAAGTTGGGGGACATTCGAATGAAAAACTGTTTTTT. It codes for CASSQVGGHSNEKLFF.

The table lists this clone with a count of one. This chain joins TRBV30 and TRBJ1-5; TRBD1 is a possible D gene (6 bases). V lost 4 bases and J lost 4, with 14 bases in between. Germline-derived CDR1 and CDR2 are GTSNPN and SVGIG (reference sequence). The CDR3 totals 14 residues. The CDR3 coding sequence is TGTGCCTGGAATCGCGGGCAGGGGAATCAGCCCCAGCATTTT. Translation gives CAWNRGQGNQPQHF.

The V and J genes are TRBV3-1 (or the pseudogene TRBV3-2) and TRBJ1-6; 10 bases fit TRBD1. The CDR3 has 17 residues. V lost 4 bases and J lost 9; bases outside the gene matches: 12. The germline CDR1 and CDR2 sequences are LGHDT and YNNKEL (reference sequence). The CDR3 is CASSLVPGQGSGSPLHF. The CDR3 nucleotides are TGTGCCAGCAGCCTCGTCCCGGGACAGGGGTCGGGTTCACCCCTCCACTTT.

The chain employs TRBV6-5 and TRBJ2-7; D possibly corresponds to TRBD1 (5 bases). Germline V gives CDR1 MNHEY, CDR2 SVGAGI. Trimming took 6 bases from V and 3 from J, leaving 9 bases between them. CDR3 length: 12 residues. CDR3: CASRTEVYEQYF. The CDR3 coding sequence is TGTGCCAGCAGGACAGAAGTCTACGAGCAGTACTTC.

The chain joins TRBV19 to TRBJ1-4; no clear D gene. Germline V gives CDR1 LNHDA, CDR2 SQIVND (reference sequence). The CDR3 runs 15 residues. Trimming stripped 4 bases from V and 4 bases from J, with 13 bases between. For the CDR3, the DNA is TGTGCCAGTAGTAGGGCAGCGGGGTTTAATGAAAAACTGTTTTTT. Protein sequence: CASSRAAGFNEKLFF.

The rearrangement links TRBV4-1 to TRBJ1-2; tentative D call: TRBD1 (5 bases). Germline assignment: CDR1 MGHRA and CDR2 YSYEKL. The CDR3 consists of 16 residues. Trimming stripped 0 bases from V and 2 bases from J, with 13 bases between. The CDR3 region is CASSQDSGHQNYGYTF. The CDR3 DNA follows: TGCGCCAGCAGCCAAGACTCTGGACACCAAAACTATGGCTACACCTTC.

This chain joins TRBV5-6 and TRBJ2-7, with TRBD1 identical over 7 bases. The J segment lost 2 bases and the V segment lost 0 bases, leaving 2 bases of the junction unmatched. CDR1 SGHDT and CDR2 YYEEEE come from the germline V gene. The length of the CDR3 is 14 residues. CDR3 in amino acids: CASSLAGQAYEQYF. CDR3 in DNA: TGTGCCAGCAGCTTGGCAGGACAGGCCTACGAGCAGTACTTC.